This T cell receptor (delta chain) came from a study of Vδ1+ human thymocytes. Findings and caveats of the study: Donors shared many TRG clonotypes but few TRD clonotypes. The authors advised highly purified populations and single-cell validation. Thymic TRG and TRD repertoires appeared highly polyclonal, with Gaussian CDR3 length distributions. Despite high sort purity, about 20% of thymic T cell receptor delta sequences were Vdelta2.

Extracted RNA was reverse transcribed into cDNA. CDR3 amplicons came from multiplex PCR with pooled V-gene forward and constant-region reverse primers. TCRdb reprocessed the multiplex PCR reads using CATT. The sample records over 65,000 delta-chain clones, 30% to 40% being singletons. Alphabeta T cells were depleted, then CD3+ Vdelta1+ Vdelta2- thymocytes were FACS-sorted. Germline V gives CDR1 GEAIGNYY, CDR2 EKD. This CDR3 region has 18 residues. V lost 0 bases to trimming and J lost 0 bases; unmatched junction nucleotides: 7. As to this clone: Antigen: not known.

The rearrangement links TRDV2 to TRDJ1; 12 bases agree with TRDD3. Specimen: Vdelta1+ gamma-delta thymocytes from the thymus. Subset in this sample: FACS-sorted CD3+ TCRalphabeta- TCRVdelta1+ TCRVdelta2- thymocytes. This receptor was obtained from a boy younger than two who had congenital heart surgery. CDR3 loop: CACDTGTGGYTYTDKLIF. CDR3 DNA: TGTGCCTGTGACACCGGTACTGGGGGATACACATACACCGATAAACTCATCTTT.